These 7 T cell receptor beta chains were sequenced from one sample in a study of shared clonotypes between healthy human individuals. TCRdb's table, derived via immunoSEQ multiplex PCR, lists solely in-frame clones and lacks some. The data show about 1,800,000 clones, roughly 94% seen once. Terminally differentiated effector memory CD45RA+ cells were left out of the naive CD8 fraction, which was CD45RO-negative and positively selected for CCR7. Sequencing used naive CD8+ T cells sorted from blood. Receptors originate from a man in his late teens or twenties in good health.

V is TRBV14 and J is TRBJ2-7, with TRBD1 matching over 7 bases. The trim removed 1 base at V and 2 bases at J, leaving 8 bases unmatched. The CDR3 runs 16 residues. CDR1 is SGHDN, CDR2 FVKESK, per germline. The CDR3 sequence is CASSQGGGPPAYEQYF. The CDR3 DNA is TGTGCCAGCAGCCAAGGAGGGGGCCCGCCGGCCTACGAGCAGTACTTC.

This clone appeared once. V and J are TRBV11-2 and TRBJ2-7; the match to TRBD1 covers 9 bases. V gave up 3 bases and J gave up 7 bases; unmatched junction bases: 7. This CDR3 is built from 14 residues. Germline CDR1 is SGHAT and CDR2 is FQNNGV. CDR3 protein: CASSLVQGAWEQYF. The CDR3, as DNA: TGTGCCAGCAGCTTGGTACAGGGGGCCTGGGAGCAGTACTTC.

V and J are TRBV27 and TRBJ1-4; a possible D gene is TRBD1 (5 bases). Germline V CDR1 and CDR2: MNHEY, SMNVEV (reference sequence). The CDR3 is made up of 13 amino acids. V was clipped by 3 bases and J by 5 bases, with 7 bases between them. DNA of the CDR3: TGTGCCAGCAGTTTTAGACAGAATGAAAAACTGTTTTTT. Translating it yields CASSFRQNEKLFF.

The chain recombines TRBV7-9 with TRBJ1-1; TRBD1 aligns across 7 bases. V trimming: 8 bases; J trimming: 3 bases; junction bases outside the gene matches: 12. The CDR3 consists of 15 residues. Germline loops: CDR1 SEHNR, CDR2 FQNEAQ (reference sequence). CDR3 loop: CASVTRQGFDTEAFF. The CDR3 DNA reads TGTGCCAGCGTCACGAGACAGGGTTTTGACACTGAAGCTTTCTTT.

The CDR3 protein is CASSQEEGATYEQYF. The CDR3 DNA is TGCGCCAGCAGCCAAGAGGAGGGGGCAACCTACGAGCAGTACTTC. This chain connects TRBV4-1 to TRBJ2-7; a possible D gene is TRBD1 (7 bases). The CDR3 runs 15 residues. Germline CDR1 reads MGHRA; CDR2 reads YSYEKL. V was shortened by 0 bases and J by 2 bases, with 11 bases between the two germline ends.

The chain links TRBV30 to TRBJ1-2; D may be TRBD1 (5 bases). CDR1 and CDR2 (germline): GTSNPN, SVGIG (reference sequence). The V end was cut by 5 bases, the J end by 8 bases, with 18 bases between. The CDR3 is 13 residues long. The CDR3, as DNA: TGTGCCTGGTACAGGAGATGGAGGTGGGGCTACACCTTC. Amino acid sequence: CAWYRRWRWGYTF. The complete variable domain, with remaining parts taken from reference TRBV30 and TRBJ1-2, reads SQTIHQWPATLVQPVGSPLSLECTVEGTSNPNLYWYRQAAGRGLQLLFYSVGIGQISSEVPQNLSASRPQDRQFILSSKKLLLSDSGFYLCAWYRRWRWGYTFGSGTRLTVV.

The CDR3 here is CASSASTGGNQPQHF. In nucleotides, the CDR3 is TGTGCCAGCAGTGCTTCAACAGGGGGCAATCAGCCCCAGCATTTT. This sequence joins TRBV6-5 and TRBJ1-5; 7 positions match TRBD1. Looked up from germline, CDR1 is MNHEY and CDR2 is SVGAGI. V trimming: 5 bases; J trimming: 2 bases; junction bases outside the gene matches: 6. The length of the CDR3 is 15 residues.